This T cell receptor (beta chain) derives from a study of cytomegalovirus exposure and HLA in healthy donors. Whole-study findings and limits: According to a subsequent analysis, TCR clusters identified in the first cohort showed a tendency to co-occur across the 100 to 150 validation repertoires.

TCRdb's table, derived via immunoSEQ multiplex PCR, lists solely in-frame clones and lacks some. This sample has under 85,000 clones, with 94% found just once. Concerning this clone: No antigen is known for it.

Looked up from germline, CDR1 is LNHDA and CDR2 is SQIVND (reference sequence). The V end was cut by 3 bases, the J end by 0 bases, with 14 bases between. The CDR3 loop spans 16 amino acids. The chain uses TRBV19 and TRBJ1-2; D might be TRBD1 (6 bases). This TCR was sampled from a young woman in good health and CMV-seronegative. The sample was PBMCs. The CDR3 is CASSISPRGANYGYTF. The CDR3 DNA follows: TGTGCCAGTAGTATTTCGCCCAGGGGCGCTAACTATGGCTACACCTTC. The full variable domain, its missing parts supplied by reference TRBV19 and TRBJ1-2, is DGGITQSPKYLFRKEGQNVTLSCEQNLNHDAMYWYRQDPGQGLRLIYYSQIVNDFQKGDIAEGYSVSREKKESFPLTVTSAQKNPTAFYLCASSISPRGANYGYTFGSGTRLTVV.